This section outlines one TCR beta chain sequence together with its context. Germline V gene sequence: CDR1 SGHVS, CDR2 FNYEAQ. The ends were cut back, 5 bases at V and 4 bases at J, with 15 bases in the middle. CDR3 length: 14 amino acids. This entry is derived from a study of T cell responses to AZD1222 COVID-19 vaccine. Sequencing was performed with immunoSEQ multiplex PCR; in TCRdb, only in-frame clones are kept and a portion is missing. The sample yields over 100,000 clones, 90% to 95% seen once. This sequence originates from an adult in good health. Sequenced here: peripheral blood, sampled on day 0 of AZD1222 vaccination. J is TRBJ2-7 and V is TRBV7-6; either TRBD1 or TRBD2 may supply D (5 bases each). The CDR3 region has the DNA TGTGCCAGCAGCCCGGGGCAGGGCGGGTACGAGCAGTACTTC. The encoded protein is CASSPGQGGYEQYF.